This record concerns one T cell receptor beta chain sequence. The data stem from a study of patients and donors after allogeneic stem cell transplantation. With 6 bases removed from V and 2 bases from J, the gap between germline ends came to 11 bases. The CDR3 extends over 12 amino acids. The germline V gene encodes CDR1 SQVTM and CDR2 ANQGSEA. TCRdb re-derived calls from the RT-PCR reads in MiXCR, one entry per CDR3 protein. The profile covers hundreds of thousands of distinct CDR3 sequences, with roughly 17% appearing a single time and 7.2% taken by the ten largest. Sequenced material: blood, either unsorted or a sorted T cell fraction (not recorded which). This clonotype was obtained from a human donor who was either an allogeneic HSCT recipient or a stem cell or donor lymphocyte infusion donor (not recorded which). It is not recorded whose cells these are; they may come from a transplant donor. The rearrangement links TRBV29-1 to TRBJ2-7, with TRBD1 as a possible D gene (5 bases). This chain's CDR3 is CSVIDSPYEQYF. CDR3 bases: TGCAGCGTGATCGACAGTCCCTACGAGCAGTACTTC.